These 22 T cell receptor beta chains were all obtained from the same sample, sequenced in a study of T cells in Graves' hyperthyroidism and ophthalmopathy. TCR beta CDR3 region amplification was performed from RNA transcripts. First-round RT-PCR targeting the TCR CDR3 was performed with the HTBI primer set. TCRdb analysed the multiplex PCR reads with MiXCR anew, one entry per CDR3 protein. The sample records 300,000 to 350,000 distinct CDR3 sequences, about 15% being singletons. The source material was blood. Every receptor here comes from a woman under 40 with Graves' hyperthyroidism.

This clonotype was detected only a few times. This chain connects TRBV9 to TRBJ2-4, with D possibly being TRBD1 (6 bases). Between the trimmed V and J ends, which lost 0 bases and 4 bases, there was a span of 11 bases. The CDR3 runs 15 residues. Germline CDR1 and CDR2: SGDLS and YYNGEE. CDR3 sequence (DNA): TGTGCCAGCAGCGTAGCAGGGGAGCCAAAAAACATTCAGTACTTC. This translates into CASSVAGEPKNIQYF.

This clonotype was seen ten or more times. The gene calls are TRBV28 and TRBJ1-5; unclear D gene. Germline V gene lookup returns CDR1 MDHEN and CDR2 SYDVKM. Trimming stripped 6 bases from V and 4 bases from J, with 10 bases between. The CDR3 totals 13 residues. CDR3: CASSPEGNQPQHF. The CDR3 bases are TGTGCCAGCAGCCCAGAAGGGAATCAGCCCCAGCATTTT.

This clonotype was counted at least ten times. The gene calls are TRBV6-1 and TRBJ2-5, with TRBD2 as a possible D gene (5 bases). Germline V lookup: CDR1 MNHNS, CDR2 SASEGT. This CDR3 has 14 amino acids. Trimming took off 6 bases at V and 8 bases at J, with 19 bases between the two ends. CDR3 in amino acids: CASSRGGNLQTQYF. The CDR3 DNA is TGTGCCAGCAGCCGCGGAGGCAACCTTCAAACCCAGTACTTC.

The table lists this clonotype with many counts. V usage is TRBV29-1 and J usage is TRBJ2-3, with 8 bases lining up with TRBD2. The CDR3 runs 18 residues. Germline CDR1 reads SQVTM; CDR2 reads ANQGSEA. The V and J ends lost 7 bases and 0 bases, in that order; junction bases with no gene match: 18. CDR3 amino acids: CSAQGSERELTSTDTQYF. The CDR3 DNA sequence: TGCAGCGCCCAAGGTAGCGAGCGGGAGCTCACTAGCACAGATACGCAGTATTTT.

V usage is TRBV6-1 and J usage is TRBJ2-3; no firm D call. Germline V gene lookup returns CDR1 MNHNS and CDR2 SASEGT. Trimming cost V 6 bases and J 2 bases, with 9 bases left between them. The CDR3 spans 13 residues. The CDR3 DNA sequence: TGTGCCAGCAGATCTACCTACACAGATACGCAGTATTTT. Translated, it gives CASRSTYTDTQYF.

At least ten counts were recorded for this clonotype. The genes are TRBV11-2 and TRBJ1-1; 8 positions agree with TRBD1. This CDR3 region has 14 residues. The V segment lost 4 bases and the J segment 0 bases; nucleotides outside the gene matches: 1. Germline assignment: CDR1 SGHAT and CDR2 FQNNGV. CDR3 DNA: TGTGCCAGCAGCTGGGACAGGCTGAACACTGAAGCTTTCTTT. Protein sequence: CASSWDRLNTEAFF.

Regarding this clonotype: This may come from a read error, since a much larger clone is one base off. As the CDR3 is not closed by the conserved phenylalanine or tryptophan, this likely results from a read error. J is TRBJ1-6 and V is TRBV27; the D gene is possibly TRBD1 (5 bases). Germline lookup yields CDR1 MNHEY and CDR2 SMNVEV (reference sequence). V shed 5 bases and J shed 10 bases, with 18 bases lying between them. CDR3 length: 15 amino acids. The chain's CDR3 is CASSLTRDLPSPLHL. The DNA of the CDR3 is TGTGCCAGCAGTCTTACCCGGGACCTGCCCTCACCCCTCCACCTT.

This clonotype occurred a few times. The DNA for the CDR3 is TGTGCCAGCAGCGGGAACCAGGGCGGCTACACCTTC. It is translated as CASSGNQGGYTF. This chain uses TRBV7-9 with TRBJ1-2, with a possible D match to TRBD1 (5 bases). Between the trimmed V and J ends, which lost 5 bases and 8 bases, there was a span of 12 bases. The germline CDR1 and CDR2 sequences are SEHNR and FQNEAQ (reference sequence). The CDR3 loop spans 12 amino acids.

This clonotype was found many times. The genes are TRBV10-3 and TRBJ2-7; 10 positions agree with TRBD2. The CDR3 covers 16 residues. CDR1 is ENHRY, CDR2 SYGVKD, per germline. The junction had 10 bases not matched to a gene; V was cut back by 4 bases and J by 4 bases. CDR3 sequence (DNA): TGTGCCATCAGTGGGTCTAGCGGGAGTCCCCGATACGAGCAGTACTTC. This codes for CAISGSSGSPRYEQYF.

The chain combines TRBV28 with TRBJ2-1; possibly TRBD2 for D (5 bases). Germline V gives CDR1 MDHEN, CDR2 SYDVKM. The CDR3 is 12 residues long. With 3 bases removed from V and 9 bases from J, the gap between germline ends came to 9 bases. In DNA form, the CDR3 reads TGTGCCAGCAGTTTGGGTAGCGCTGAGCAGTTCTTC. Amino acid sequence: CASSLGSAEQFF.

A remark on this clonotype: This may be a read error, as it is one base from a much larger clone. The rearrangement joins TRBV12-3 or TRBV12-4 to TRBJ1-3, with no clear D. The CDR3 is made up of 14 amino acids. The V gene lost 7 bases and the J gene lost 3 bases, with 13 bases spanning the gap. The CDR3 reads CASNLGQDGNTIYF. CDR3 nucleotide sequence: TGTGCCAGCAATTTGGGCCAGGATGGAAACACCATATATTTT.

The chain uses TRBV20-1 and TRBJ2-6, with D unclear. The germline V and J ends were trimmed by 0 bases and 1 base, with 4 bases remaining between them. Per germline, CDR1 DFQATT and CDR2 SNEGSKA (reference sequence). This CDR3 spans 14 amino acids. The CDR3 sequence is CSARDRSGANVLTF. The DNA of the CDR3 is TGCAGTGCTAGAGATCGGTCTGGGGCCAACGTCCTGACTTTC.

A few counts support this clonotype. The V gene is TRBV5-4, the J gene TRBJ2-7; TRBD2 agrees at 8 bases. Germline trimming cut 3 bases from V and 11 bases from J; bases unmatched to any gene: 13. CDR1 and CDR2 from the germline V gene are SGHNT and YYREEE (reference sequence). The CDR3 has 14 amino acids. The CDR3 reads CASSSTSGAYVEYF. Written as DNA, the CDR3 is TGTGCCAGCAGCTCCACTAGCGGAGCCTACGTGGAGTACTTC. Looking up the rest from reference TRBV5-4 and TRBJ2-7 gives the full variable domain: ETGVTQSPTHLIKTRGQQVTLRCSSQSGHNTVSWYQQALGQGPQFIFQYYREEENGRGNFPPRFSGLQFPNYSSELNVNALELDDSALYLCASSSTSGAYVEYFGPGTRLTVT.

This clonotype turned up a few times. V usage is TRBV6-5 and J usage is TRBJ2-5, with 12 positions matching TRBD2. There are 15 residues in the CDR3. With 4 bases clipped from V and 3 bases from J, the junction kept 3 bases outside the gene matches. Germline V CDR1 and CDR2: MNHEY, SVGAGI. The CDR3 DNA sequence: TGTGCCAGCAGTTCCCCTAGCGGGAGGGAAGAGACCCAGTACTTC. Translation: CASSSPSGREETQYF.

This clonotype was picked up many times. The J gene is TRBJ2-5, the V gene TRBV20-1; 7 positions agree with TRBD2. This CDR3 comprises 14 residues. Germline-derived CDR1 and CDR2 are DFQATT and SNEGSKA (reference sequence). With V trimmed by 3 bases and J by 1 base, 5 bases remained unmatched. The CDR3 region has the DNA TGCAGTGCTAGGGGAGGGCCCGCCCAAGAGACCCAGTACTTC. It translates to CSARGGPAQETQYF.

This clonotype has just a few counts. Relative to the germline gene, one junction end is altered; a read error may explain this. This rearrangement joins TRBV6-2 or TRBV6-3 to TRBJ2-2, with D maybe TRBD2 (7 bases). Germline CDR1 is MNHEY and CDR2 is SVGEGT. The CDR3 length is 15 residues. CDR3 coding DNA: TGTGCCAGCAGTTCCCCCCGGGGGGCGCTTCCTAACGGGGTTTTT. It translates to CASSSPRGALPNGVF.

Ten or more counts support this clonotype. The chain is built from TRBV6-2 or TRBV6-3 and TRBJ2-3, with a possible D match to TRBD1 (5 bases). This CDR3 has 14 residues. CDR1 and CDR2 (germline): MNHEY, SVGEGT. V lost 5 bases to trimming and J lost 3 bases, with 12 bases between them. CDR3 amino acids: CASSPYRPTDTQYF. In DNA, the CDR3 is TGTGCCAGCAGTCCCTACAGGCCAACAGATACGCAGTATTTT.

Only a few counts were recorded for this clonotype. The chain combines TRBV12-3 or TRBV12-4 with TRBJ2-5; D is unclear. With 8 bases removed from V and 0 bases from J, the gap between germline ends came to 13 bases. CDR3 length: 14 residues. The CDR3 DNA follows: TGTGCCAGCCAGACGACACTGTACCAAGAGACCCAGTACTTC. Translating it yields CASQTTLYQETQYF.

This clonotype has only a few counts. This chain uses TRBV19 with TRBJ2-1, with TRBD2 identical over 7 bases. The CDR3 spans 15 residues. V shed 3 bases, J shed 5 bases, and the junction held 7 bases outside the gene matches. Germline CDR1 LNHDA, CDR2 SQIVND (reference sequence). DNA of the CDR3: TGTGCCAGTAGTATCCTAGCGGACGTAAACAATGAGCAGTTCTTC. Its protein is CASSILADVNNEQFF.

The CDR3, as DNA: TGTGCCAGCAGCTTAGAGTCCAATGAGCAGTTCTTC. Its protein product is CASSLESNEQFF. This chain joins TRBV7-9 and TRBJ2-1; D not certain. Trimming left V 1 base short and J 6 bases short, with 4 bases between. CDR1 SEHNR and CDR2 FQNEAQ come from the germline V gene (reference sequence). This CDR3 is built from 12 residues.

This clonotype was recorded many times. V is TRBV2 and J is TRBJ2-2, with 8 bases aligning to TRBD2. Looked up from germline, CDR1 is SNHLY and CDR2 is FYNNEI. The ends lost 6 bases at V and 5 bases at J; junction bases unmatched: 8. This CDR3 region has 15 residues. In DNA form, the CDR3 reads TGTGCCAGCAGGGAGCGGGAGTATCATACCGGGGAGCTGTTTTTT. Translated, it gives CASREREYHTGELFF.

The J gene is TRBJ2-3, the V gene TRBV7-9, with D unclear. CDR1 and CDR2 from the germline V gene are SEHNR and FQNEAQ (reference sequence). The CDR3 is 12 amino acids. Trimming cost V 5 bases and J 6 bases, with 9 bases left between them. For the CDR3, the DNA is TGTGCCAGCAGCGGAAGCTGGGATACGCAGTATTTT. This gives the protein CASSGSWDTQYF.